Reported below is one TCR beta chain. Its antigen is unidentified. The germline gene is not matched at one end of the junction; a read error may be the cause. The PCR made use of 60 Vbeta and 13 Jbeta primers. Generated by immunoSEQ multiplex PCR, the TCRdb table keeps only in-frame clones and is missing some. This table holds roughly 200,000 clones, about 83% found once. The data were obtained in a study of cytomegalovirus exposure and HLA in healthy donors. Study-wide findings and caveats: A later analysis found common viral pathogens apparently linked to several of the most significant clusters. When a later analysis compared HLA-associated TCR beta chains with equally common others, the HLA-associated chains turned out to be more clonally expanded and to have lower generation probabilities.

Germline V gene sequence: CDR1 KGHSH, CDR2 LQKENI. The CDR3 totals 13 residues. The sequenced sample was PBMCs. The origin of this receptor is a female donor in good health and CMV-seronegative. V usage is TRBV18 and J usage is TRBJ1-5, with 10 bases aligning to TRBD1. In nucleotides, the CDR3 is TGTGCCAGCTCAGCTACGGAACGGGACAGGGGCCTTTTT. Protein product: CASSATERDRGLF.